This record covers a single TCR beta chain. The data stem from a study of T cells in Graves' hyperthyroidism and ophthalmopathy. The CDR3 has 11 residues. RNA transcripts were the template for amplifying TCR beta CDR3 regions. TCR CDR3 regions were first amplified by RT-PCR with HTBI primers. TCRdb itself ran the multiplex PCR reads through MiXCR, one entry per CDR3 protein. The sample yields around 800,000 distinct CDR3 sequences, 35% to 45% seen once. J is TRBJ2-7 and V is TRBV12-3 or TRBV12-4; D is undetermined. Material: blood. The receptor's source is a man younger than 30 with Graves' hyperthyroidism. As DNA, the CDR3 is TGTGCTAGTGGTTTGCCAGGCGGAAAGTACTTC. It yields the protein CASGLPGGKYF.